Reported below is one T cell receptor (beta chain). This likely stems from a read error, as it lies one base from a far larger clone. The library was built from approximately 400 ng RNA with molecular barcoded adaptors for alpha/delta and beta/gamma chains. MiXCR was run by TCRdb on the reads, yielding one entry per CDR3 protein. The sample has tens of thousands of distinct CDR3 sequences; approximately 14% are singletons. The data are from a study of read filtering for tumor transcriptome and immune sequencing. For the study at large: RNA-seq yielded only about 75 to 1273 TCR reads, IR-seq about 4 to 10.27 million.

The TCR comes from a donor at least 40 years old with multiple myeloma. The specimen sequenced was a population of CD138-negative cells sorted from bone marrow.

The CDR3 DNA sequence: TGTGCCAGCAGCTTAAGGGGGGTGAACGCTGAAGCTTTCTTT. Translation: CASSLRGVNAEAFF. V and J are TRBV11-2 and TRBJ1-1; maybe TRBD1 (6 bases). The germline V gene encodes CDR1 SGHAT and CDR2 FQNNGV. This CDR3 has 14 amino acids.